This TCR beta chain was documented in a study of blood T cell repertoires in COVID-19. For the study at large: Acute-phase and convalescent COVID-19 samples originated in the United States, Italy and Spain. Sources were T cells, B-cell-depleted T cells, or PBMCs; the material itself was cDNA or gDNA.

V shed 5 bases and J 5 bases; nucleotides not matched to a gene: 6. The CDR3 has 15 amino acids. The germline CDR1 and CDR2 sequences are SGDLS and YYNGEE. As originally analysed: Reference gene primers were amplified, and this amplification served to estimate nucleated cell counts. Method: immunoSEQ multiplex PCR; TCRdb's copy keeps in-frame clones and lacks some. D and trimming come from the DNA, and the V and J calls and clone size come from that table. The sample consists of some 200,000 clones, roughly 85% of them appearing once. The chain carries TRBV9 and TRBJ2-1; 11 nucleotides line up with TRBD2. This clonotype originated in a woman in her 70s with COVID-19, enrolled during active disease. Sequenced: peripheral blood. The CDR3 here is CASSRLAGGHNEQFF. CDR3 bases: TGTGCCAGCAGTCGTCTAGCGGGGGGCCACAATGAGCAGTTCTTC.